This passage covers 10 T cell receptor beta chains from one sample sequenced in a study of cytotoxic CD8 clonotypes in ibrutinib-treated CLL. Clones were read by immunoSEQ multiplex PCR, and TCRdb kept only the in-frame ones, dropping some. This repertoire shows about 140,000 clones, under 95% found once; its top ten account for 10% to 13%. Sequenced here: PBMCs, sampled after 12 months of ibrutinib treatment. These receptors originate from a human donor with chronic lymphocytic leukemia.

Here the CDR3 DNA reads TGTGCCAGCAGCCATAGACAGTTCAATGAGCAGTTCTTC. Protein: CASSHRQFNEQFF. V usage is TRBV7-9 and J usage is TRBJ2-1; a weak D match, TRBD1 (5 bases). The germline gives CDR1 SEHNR, CDR2 FQNEAQ (reference sequence). This CDR3 is 13 amino acids long. Trimming shortened V by 5 bases and J by 6 bases, and 11 bases separated the two germline ends.

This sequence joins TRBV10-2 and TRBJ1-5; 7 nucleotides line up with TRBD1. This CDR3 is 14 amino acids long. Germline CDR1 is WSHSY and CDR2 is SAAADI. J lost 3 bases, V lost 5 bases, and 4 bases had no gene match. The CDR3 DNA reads TGCGCCAGCAGTAAGACAGGGAACAATCAGCCCCAGCATTTT. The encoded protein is CASSKTGNNQPQHF.

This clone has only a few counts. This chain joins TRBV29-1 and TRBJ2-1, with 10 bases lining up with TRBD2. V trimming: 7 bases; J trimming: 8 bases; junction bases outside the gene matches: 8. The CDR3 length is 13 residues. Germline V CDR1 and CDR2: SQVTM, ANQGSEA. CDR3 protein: CSGTSGGGYEQFF. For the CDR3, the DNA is TGCAGCGGAACGAGCGGGGGGGGATATGAGCAGTTCTTC.

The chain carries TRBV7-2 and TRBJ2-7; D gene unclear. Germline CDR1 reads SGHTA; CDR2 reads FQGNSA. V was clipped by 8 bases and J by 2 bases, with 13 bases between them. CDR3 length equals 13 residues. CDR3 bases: TGTGCCAGCCTGGGATGGATAACCTACGAGCAGTACTTC. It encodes CASLGWITYEQYF.

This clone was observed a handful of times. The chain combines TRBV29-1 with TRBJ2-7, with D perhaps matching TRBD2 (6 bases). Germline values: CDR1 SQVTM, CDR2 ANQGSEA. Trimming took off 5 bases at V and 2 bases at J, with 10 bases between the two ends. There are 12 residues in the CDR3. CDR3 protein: CSVRLVTYEQYF. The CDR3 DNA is TGCAGCGTTAGACTAGTCACCTACGAGCAGTACTTC.

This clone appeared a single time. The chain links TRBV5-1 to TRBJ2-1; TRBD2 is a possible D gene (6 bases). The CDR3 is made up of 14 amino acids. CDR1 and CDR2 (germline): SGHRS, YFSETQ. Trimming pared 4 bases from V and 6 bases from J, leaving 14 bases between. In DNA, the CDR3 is TGCGCCAGCAGCGACATGACTAGAGTCAATGAGCAGTTCTTC. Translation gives CASSDMTRVNEQFF. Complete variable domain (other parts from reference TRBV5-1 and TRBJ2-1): KAGVTQTPRYLIKTRGQQVTLSCSPISGHRSVSWYQQTPGQGLQFLFEYFSETQRNKGNFPGRFSGRQFSNSRSEMNVSTLELGDSALYLCASSDMTRVNEQFFGPGTRLTVL.

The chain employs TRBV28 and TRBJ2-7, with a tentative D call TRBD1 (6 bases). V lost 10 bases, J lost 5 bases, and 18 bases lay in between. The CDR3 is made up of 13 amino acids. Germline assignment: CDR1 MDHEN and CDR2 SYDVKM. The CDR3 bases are TGTGCCACCTGGGGGAACAGGGCAAACGAGCAGTACTTC. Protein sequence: CATWGNRANEQYF.

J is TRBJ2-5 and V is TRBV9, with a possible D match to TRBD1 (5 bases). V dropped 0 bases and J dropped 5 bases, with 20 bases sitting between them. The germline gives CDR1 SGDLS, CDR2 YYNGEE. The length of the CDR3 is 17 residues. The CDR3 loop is CASSVDIWGRARETQYF. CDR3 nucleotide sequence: TGTGCCAGCAGCGTAGACATTTGGGGCAGGGCGAGGGAGACCCAGTACTTC.

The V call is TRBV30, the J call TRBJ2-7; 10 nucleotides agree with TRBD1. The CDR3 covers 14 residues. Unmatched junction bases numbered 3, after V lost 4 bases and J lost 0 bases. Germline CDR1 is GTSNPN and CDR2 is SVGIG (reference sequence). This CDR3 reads CAWTGQGVSYEQYF. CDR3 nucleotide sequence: TGTGCCTGGACCGGACAGGGGGTCTCCTACGAGCAGTACTTC. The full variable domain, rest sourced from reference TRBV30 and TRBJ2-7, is SQTIHQWPATLVQPVGSPLSLECTVEGTSNPNLYWYRQAAGRGLQLLFYSVGIGQISSEVPQNLSASRPQDRQFILSSKKLLLSDSGFYLCAWTGQGVSYEQYFGPGTRLTVT.

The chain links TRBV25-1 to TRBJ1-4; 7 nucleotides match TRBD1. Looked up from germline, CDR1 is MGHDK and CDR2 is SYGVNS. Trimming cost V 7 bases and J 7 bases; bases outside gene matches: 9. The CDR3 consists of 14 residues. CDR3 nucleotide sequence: TGTGCCAGCATGGACGCCGGACAGGCTGAAAAACTGTTTTTT. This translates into CASMDAGQAEKLFF.